One and the same sample provided the 19 T cell receptor beta chains below, sequenced in a study of blood T cell repertoires in COVID-19. Only in-frame clones appear in the TCRdb table, and some are missing; sequencing was by immunoSEQ multiplex PCR. Altogether about 100,000 clones are present, over 65% being singletons, with the ten largest covering 13%. Material for sequencing was peripheral blood. These receptor sequences come from a human donor in a cohort sampled during active COVID-19.

The chain links TRBV2 to TRBJ1-4, with a weak D call TRBD1 (6 bases). Per germline, CDR1 SNHLY and CDR2 FYNNEI. V gave up 6 bases and J gave up 4 bases, with 6 bases separating them. The CDR3 spans 12 residues. CDR3 residues: CASRQGNEKLFF. As DNA, the CDR3 is TGTGCCAGCAGACAGGGTAATGAAAAACTGTTTTTT.

This sequence joins TRBV3-1 (or the pseudogene TRBV3-2) and TRBJ1-2, with D tentatively TRBD1 (5 bases). Per germline, CDR1 LGHDT and CDR2 YNNKEL (reference sequence). Trimming stripped 1 base from V and 5 bases from J, with 8 bases between. The CDR3 length is 13 residues. CDR3 in DNA: TGTGCCAGCAGCCAAGGGGGGGGATATGGCTACACCTTC. Residues: CASSQGGGYGYTF.

The J gene is TRBJ2-5, the V gene TRBV7-2; 9 positions agree with TRBD2. The length of the CDR3 is 15 residues. The trim removed 1 base at V and 7 bases at J, leaving 7 bases unmatched. Germline V CDR1 and CDR2: SGHTA, FQGNSA. The CDR3 nucleotides read TGTGCCAGCAGCTTAGAGGGGACTAGCCGCAGGACCCAGTACTTC. Its translation: CASSLEGTSRRTQYF.

This chain's CDR3 is CASSEYTSAAYEQYF. The CDR3 DNA reads as TGTGCCAGCAGTGAATACACTAGCGCTGCCTACGAGCAGTACTTC. The chain couples TRBV25-1 to TRBJ2-7; the match to TRBD2 covers 7 bases. The length of the CDR3 is 15 residues. Germline V gene data show CDR1 as MGHDK and CDR2 as SYGVNS. V dropped 0 bases and J dropped 2; count of bases not matched to a gene: 4.

This clone was picked up one time. The gene calls are TRBV3-1 (or the pseudogene TRBV3-2) and TRBJ1-2; perhaps TRBD1 as D (6 bases). V lost 4 bases and J 6 bases, leaving 18 bases between the germline ends. The CDR3 sequence is 15 residues long. Germline V gives CDR1 LGHDT, CDR2 YNNKEL (reference sequence). In DNA form, the CDR3 reads TGTGCCAGCAGCCCGCCACCTGGGGGCAGCCATGGCTACACCTTC. This sequence encodes CASSPPPGGSHGYTF.

The chain joins TRBV19 to TRBJ1-2, with unresolved D. Trimming took 10 bases from V and 0 from J, leaving 18 bases between them. The CDR3 length is 15 residues. Germline CDR1 is LNHDA and CDR2 is SQIVND (reference sequence). Here the CDR3 reads CATSELGKANYGYTF. DNA for the CDR3: TGTGCCACCTCGGAGCTTGGAAAGGCTAACTATGGCTACACCTTC.

The chain couples TRBV5-1 to TRBJ1-3, with a weak D call TRBD1 (6 bases). Looked up from germline, CDR1 is SGHRS and CDR2 is YFSETQ. This CDR3 spans 14 amino acids. V was cut by 0 bases and J by 4 bases, with 8 bases left in between. The CDR3 sequence: CASSLAGTGNTIYF. DNA for the CDR3: TGCGCCAGCAGCTTGGCGGGGACAGGAAACACCATATATTTT. The full variable domain, with the rest looked up from reference TRBV5-1 and TRBJ1-3, is KAGVTQTPRYLIKTRGQQVTLSCSPISGHRSVSWYQQTPGQGLQFLFEYFSETQRNKGNFPGRFSGRQFSNSRSEMNVSTLELGDSALYLCASSLAGTGNTIYFGEGSWLTVV.

The chain uses TRBV5-1 and TRBJ2-7; 8 bases map to TRBD2. With V trimmed by 3 bases and J by 6 bases, 11 bases remained unmatched. CDR3 size: 15 residues. CDR1 and CDR2 (germline): SGHRS, YFSETQ. The CDR3 DNA reads TGCGCCAGCAGCTCTACGGGACTAGATGGTGGCGAGCAGTACTTC. Translating it yields CASSSTGLDGGEQYF. Full variable domain (missing parts from reference TRBV5-1 and TRBJ2-7): KAGVTQTPRYLIKTRGQQVTLSCSPISGHRSVSWYQQTPGQGLQFLFEYFSETQRNKGNFPGRFSGRQFSNSRSEMNVSTLELGDSALYLCASSSTGLDGGEQYFGPGTRLTVT.

The rearrangement joins TRBV6-5 to TRBJ1-1; D possibly corresponds to TRBD1 (5 bases). The CDR3 is 15 amino acids. V lost 4 bases and J lost 0, with 12 bases in between. Germline-derived CDR1 and CDR2 are MNHEY and SVGAGI. CDR3 nucleotides: TGTGCCAGCAGTTCATCAGGGAACATGAACACTGAAGCTTTCTTT. Translation: CASSSSGNMNTEAFF.

This chain uses TRBV3-1 (or the pseudogene TRBV3-2) with TRBJ2-3; 9 nucleotides line up with TRBD2. V dropped 4 bases and J dropped 1; count of bases not matched to a gene: 6. The CDR3 contains 16 residues. CDR1 is LGHDT and CDR2 is YNNKEL in the germline V gene (reference sequence). CDR3 coding DNA: TGTGCCAGCAGCCCCTATAGCGGGAGTGGCACAGATACGCAGTATTTT. Its protein product is CASSPYSGSGTDTQYF.

The rearrangement joins TRBV19 to TRBJ2-2, with 8 bases lining up with TRBD2. The germline CDR1 and CDR2 sequences are LNHDA and SQIVND (reference sequence). V lost 1 base and J lost 4; bases outside the gene matches: 5. The CDR3 covers 16 residues. This chain's CDR3 is CASSIVGLAGTGELFF. The DNA for the CDR3 is TGTGCCAGTAGTATAGTGGGCCTAGCGGGCACCGGGGAGCTGTTTTTT.

V gene TRBV6-5 combines with J gene TRBJ1-1; 7 nucleotides line up with TRBD1. The germline CDR1 and CDR2 sequences are MNHEY and SVGAGI. The CDR3 has 13 amino acids. V shed 4 bases, J shed 4 bases, and the junction held 3 bases outside the gene matches. CDR3 sequence (DNA): TGTGCCAGCAGTTCCCAGGGGGGCACTGAAGCTTTCTTT. This translates into CASSSQGGTEAFF.

This sequence joins TRBV5-5 and TRBJ1-3; D is uncertain. The germline V gene encodes CDR1 SGHKS and CDR2 YYEKEE (reference sequence). This CDR3 region has 15 residues. Deletions cut 2 bases from V and 1 base from J, with 10 bases between. The CDR3 region is CASSLEAGSGNTIYF. CDR3 bases: TGTGCCAGCAGCTTAGAGGCGGGGTCTGGAAACACCATATATTTT.

The chain employs TRBV11-3 and TRBJ2-1; TRBD1 agrees at 8 bases. V dropped 5 bases and J dropped 1; count of bases not matched to a gene: 1. This CDR3 is built from 14 residues. Germline V lookup: CDR1 SGHNT, CDR2 YENEEA. DNA for the CDR3: TGTGCCAGCAGCACAGGGGGGTCCTACAATGAGCAGTTCTTC. Its protein is CASSTGGSYNEQFF.

V gene TRBV11-3 combines with J gene TRBJ2-1; D is unresolved. Trimming removed 1 base at V and 0 bases at J, with 10 bases between. Germline V gene sequence: CDR1 SGHNT, CDR2 YENEEA. CDR3 length: 16 residues. CDR3 bases: TGTGCCAGCAGCTTAGGAGGCACTGGCTCCTACAATGAGCAGTTCTTC. This encodes CASSLGGTGSYNEQFF.

The chain uses TRBV5-1 and TRBJ2-1; 7 bases align to TRBD2. The CDR3 spans 14 residues. V shed 5 bases, J shed 3 bases, and the junction held 5 bases outside the gene matches. Germline V gene data show CDR1 as SGHRS and CDR2 as YFSETQ. The CDR3: CASSSGLLYNEQFF. The CDR3 region has the DNA TGCGCCAGCAGTTCGGGACTACTCTACAATGAGCAGTTCTTC.

The rearrangement joins TRBV5-5 to TRBJ2-5; D is undetermined. The CDR3 is made up of 12 amino acids. Trimming shortened V by 4 bases and J by 2 bases, and 6 bases separated the two germline ends. Per the germline V gene, CDR1 is SGHKS and CDR2 is YYEKEE (reference sequence). The CDR3 spells CASSQSQETQYF. The CDR3 DNA reads TGTGCCAGCAGCCAGTCTCAAGAGACCCAGTACTTC.

This chain joins TRBV14 and TRBJ2-7; the D gene is possibly TRBD1 (6 bases). The germline V gene has CDR1 SGHDN and CDR2 FVKESK. The ends were cut back, 4 bases at V and 3 bases at J, with 16 bases in the middle. The CDR3 runs to 15 residues. CDR3 region: CASSRAGTTFYEQYF. The CDR3 DNA reads as TGTGCCAGCAGCCGAGCCGGGACAACGTTCTACGAGCAGTACTTC. The variable domain in full, with the rest retrieved from reference TRBV14 and TRBJ2-7, is EAGVTQFPSHSVIEKGQTVTLRCDPISGHDNLYWYRRVMGKEIKFLLHFVKESKQDESGMPNNRFLAERTGGTYSTLKVQPAELEDSGVYFCASSRAGTTFYEQYFGPGTRLTVT.

The chain employs TRBV19 and TRBJ2-7; 11 nucleotides agree with TRBD2. V was pared by 4 bases and J by 1 base, with 3 bases of the junction left unmatched. The CDR3 contains 15 residues. Germline-derived CDR1 and CDR2 are LNHDA and SQIVND (reference sequence). The CDR3 sequence: CASSRLAGFSYEQYF. The CDR3 DNA is TGTGCCAGTAGTAGACTAGCGGGGTTTTCCTACGAGCAGTACTTC.